One and the same sample provided the 9 T cell receptor beta chains below, sequenced in a study of T cells in Graves' hyperthyroidism and ophthalmopathy. Amplified TCR beta CDR3 regions came from RNA transcripts. A first-round RT-PCR of the TCR CDR3 used the HTBI primer set. TCRdb passed the multiplex PCR reads through MiXCR, listing each CDR3 protein once. The data contain approximately 870,000 distinct CDR3 sequences, about two fifths of them singletons. Material: blood. The receptors originated from a man between 18 and 29 years old with Graves' hyperthyroidism.

This sequence joins TRBV7-8 and TRBJ1-5; D is undetermined. V shed 2 bases and J shed 3 bases, with 11 bases lying between them. CDR3 length: 15 residues. Germline loops: CDR1 SGHVS, CDR2 FQNEAQ. CDR3: CASSLNHNVNQPQHF. For the CDR3, the DNA is TGTGCCAGCAGCTTAAATCACAACGTCAATCAGCCCCAGCATTTT. Based on the CDR3 plus reference TRBV7-8 and TRBJ1-5, the full variable domain is GAGVSQSPRYKVAKRGQDVALRCDPISGHVSLFWYQQALGQGPEFLTYFQNEAQLDKSGLPSDRFFAERPEGSVSTLKIQRTQQEDSAVYLCASSLNHNVNQPQHFGDGTRLSIL.

The gene calls are TRBV24-1 and TRBJ1-2; D gene uncertain. Germline CDR1 reads KGHDR; CDR2 reads SFDVKD. The CDR3 extends over 12 amino acids. V shed 3 bases and J shed 6 bases, with 7 bases lying between them. As DNA, the CDR3 is TGTGCCACCAGTGATGGACCGGATGGCTACACCTTC. Translated: CATSDGPDGYTF.

V is TRBV7-2 and J is TRBJ1-2, with D perhaps TRBD1 (5 bases). CDR1 is SGHTA, CDR2 FQGNSA, per germline. V gave up 4 bases and J gave up 2 bases, with 14 bases separating them. The CDR3 spans 15 residues. CDR3 sequence (DNA): TGTGCCAGCAGCTCTCGGGACGGCCTAAACTATGGCTACACCTTC. This sequence encodes CASSSRDGLNYGYTF.

This clonotype has at least ten counts. This sequence joins TRBV20-1 and TRBJ1-1; D may be TRBD1 (5 bases). V lost 8 bases and J lost 4, with 11 bases in between. This CDR3 region has 11 residues. Germline CDR1 is DFQATT and CDR2 is SNEGSKA (reference sequence). CDR3 region: CSSRVGTEAFF. CDR3 bases: TGCAGTTCCAGGGTAGGCACTGAAGCTTTCTTT.

The chain couples TRBV2 to TRBJ1-3; no clear D. CDR1 is SNHLY and CDR2 is FYNNEI in the germline V gene. V shed 2 bases and J shed 0 bases, with 8 bases lying between them. This CDR3 is 15 amino acids long. The CDR3 DNA sequence: TGTGCCAGCAGTGAACTGGGGAACTCTGGAAACACCATATATTTT. This translates into CASSELGNSGNTIYF.

Remarks on this clonotype: One base away lies a much larger clone, so this may be a sequencing read error. The chain carries TRBV2 and TRBJ1-1; D gene uncertain. V shed 8 bases and J shed 5 bases, with 18 bases lying between them. CDR3 length equals 14 residues. CDR1 is SNHLY and CDR2 is FYNNEI in the germline V gene. The CDR3: CASSIALGKTEAFF. CDR3 sequence (DNA): TGTGCCAGCTCCATCGCCCTCGGGAAGACTGAAGCTTTCTTT.

In this sample, this clonotype turned up many times. The chain couples TRBV12-3 or TRBV12-4 to TRBJ1-5; the match to TRBD1 covers 7 bases. This CDR3 region has 14 residues. V lost 7 bases to trimming and J lost 4 bases; unmatched junction nucleotides: 7. CDR3 in DNA: TGTGCCAGCACTGTCTTGACAGGGAATCAGCCCCAGCATTTT. Amino acid sequence: CASTVLTGNQPQHF.

This rearrangement joins TRBV6-5 to TRBJ2-7; D possibly uses TRBD1 or TRBD2 (5 bases each). Per germline, CDR1 MNHEY and CDR2 SVGAGI. Trimming pared 11 bases from V and 3 bases from J, leaving 17 bases between. CDR3 length: 13 residues. The DNA of the CDR3 is TGTGCCTGTTCCCCCGGGGCTAACTACGAGCAGTACTTC. Translation: CACSPGANYEQYF.

This clonotype was recorded many times. This chain uses TRBV24-1 with TRBJ2-2; 8 bases map to TRBD1. The CDR3 totals 10 residues. With 12 bases clipped from V and 15 bases from J, the junction kept 8 bases outside the gene matches. Germline V lookup: CDR1 KGHDR, CDR2 SFDVKD. The CDR3 sequence is CAVRDRKMFF. Written as DNA, the CDR3 is TGTGCCGTCCGGGACAGGAAGATGTTTTTT.